The 26 T cell receptor beta chains below come from one sample, sequenced in a study of blood T cells in healthy people across ages. Sample-barcoded 5' priming and a J-beta primer mix drove a second PCR of roughly 6 to 12 cycles. TCRdb ran MiXCR on the 5' RACE reads and lists one entry per CDR3 protein. The sample contains about 1,500,000 distinct CDR3 sequences, 42% of which appear only once. The sequenced sample was blood. All receptors derive from a woman under 30 in good health.

The sample holds a few counts of this clonotype. The V and J genes are TRBV20-1 and TRBJ2-5, with TRBD2 as a possible D gene (6 bases). The germline V gene encodes CDR1 DFQATT and CDR2 SNEGSKA (reference sequence). The germline V and J ends were trimmed by 1 base and 1 base, with 16 bases remaining between them. The CDR3 sequence is 16 residues long. The CDR3 nucleotides are TGCAGTGCTAGAGTAAAACCGGGACTGGGCCAAGAGACCCAGTACTTC. Translating it yields CSARVKPGLGQETQYF.

The chain uses TRBV7-6 and TRBJ2-3; 8 bases are a match to TRBD2. Germline V gene data show CDR1 as SGHVS and CDR2 as FNYEAQ. The junction had 21 bases not matched to a gene; V was cut back by 2 bases and J by 8 bases. This CDR3 is 19 amino acids long. The CDR3 sequence: CASSLRTSLLGALEGTQYF. CDR3 sequence (DNA): TGTGCCAGCAGCTTAAGGACTAGCCTTTTGGGGGCCTTGGAGGGTACGCAGTATTTT.

The chain carries TRBV7-3 and TRBJ2-5; TRBD2 aligns across 10 bases. V lost 4 bases to trimming and J lost 2 bases; unmatched junction nucleotides: 4. Germline V gives CDR1 SGHTA, CDR2 FQGTGA. The CDR3 length is 15 residues. CDR3: CASSWGSGGQETQYF. The CDR3 bases are TGTGCCAGCAGCTGGGGTAGCGGGGGGCAAGAGACCCAGTACTTC. Supplemented by reference TRBV7-3 and TRBJ2-5, the full variable domain reads GAGVSQTPSNKVTEKGKYVELRCDPISGHTALYWYRQSLGQGPEFLIYFQGTGAADDSGLPNDRFFAVRPEGSVSTLKIQRTERGDSAVYLCASSWGSGGQETQYFGPGTRLLVL.

This chain connects TRBV7-2 to TRBJ2-3; 8 bases fit TRBD2. The CDR3 consists of 15 residues. Losses at the gene ends were 4 bases for V and 6 bases for J; bases not matched to a gene: 9. Germline CDR1 and CDR2: SGHTA and FQGNSA. The CDR3 sequence: CASSSPGGLGDTQYF. The DNA of the CDR3 is TGTGCCAGCAGCTCCCCGGGGGGGCTGGGTGATACGCAGTATTTT.

The rearrangement uses TRBV2 and TRBJ2-5, with 7 bases matching TRBD1. The CDR3 is 10 residues long. Looked up from germline, CDR1 is SNHLY and CDR2 is FYNNEI. Trimming cost V 6 bases and J 9 bases; bases outside gene matches: 1. The CDR3 reads CASRGTAQYF. The CDR3 bases are TGTGCCAGCAGGGGGACAGCCCAGTACTTC.

This clonotype occurred a few times. V is TRBV15 and J is TRBJ1-5, with 7 bases lining up with TRBD1. This CDR3 is built from 20 residues. Germline V gene sequence: CDR1 LNHNV, CDR2 YYDKDF (reference sequence). V lost 0 bases and J lost 0; bases outside the gene matches: 14. CDR3 DNA: TGTGCCACCAGCAGAGATTGGGACAGTTACTCTCACGATAGCAATCAGCCCCAGCATTTT. Translation: CATSRDWDSYSHDSNQPQHF.

The sample holds a few counts of this clonotype. The V call is TRBV2, the J call TRBJ1-5; D gene uncertain. The CDR3 length is 18 residues. V was clipped by 4 bases and J by 4 bases, with 23 bases between them. Germline V gives CDR1 SNHLY, CDR2 FYNNEI. This CDR3 reads CASSGSLLTRIGNQPQHF. The CDR3 DNA reads as TGTGCCAGCAGTGGGAGCTTACTTACCCGGATCGGTAATCAGCCCCAGCATTTT.

About this clonotype: A read error is possible here, since a much larger clone lies one base away. The chain couples TRBV20-1 to TRBJ2-1; 8 positions match TRBD2. The CDR3 is made up of 15 amino acids. Germline CDR1 DFQATT, CDR2 SNEGSKA (reference sequence). Trimming took 6 bases from V and 2 from J; bases not matched to a gene: 9. The CDR3 spells CSAYVLAEAYNEQFF. CDR3 bases: TGCAGTGCGTATGTACTAGCGGAAGCCTACAATGAGCAGTTCTTC.

The rearrangement links TRBV20-1 to TRBJ2-1; 11 positions agree with TRBD2. Per germline, CDR1 DFQATT and CDR2 SNEGSKA (reference sequence). Losses at the gene ends were 3 bases for V and 5 bases for J; bases not matched to a gene: 3. The CDR3 loop spans 14 amino acids. As DNA, the CDR3 is TGCAGTGCTAGTTTGGGACTAGCGGACAATGAGCAGTTCTTC. Translation: CSASLGLADNEQFF.

The chain is built from TRBV5-4 and TRBJ1-2, with D unclear. The V and J ends lost 4 bases and 0 bases respectively, with 10 bases between them. Looked up from germline, CDR1 is SGHNT and CDR2 is YYREEE (reference sequence). The CDR3 extends over 14 amino acids. This CDR3 is CASSPEAANYGYTF. CDR3 DNA: TGTGCCAGCAGCCCGGAAGCGGCTAACTATGGCTACACCTTC.

The rearrangement links TRBV20-1 to TRBJ2-6; a possible D gene is TRBD2 (5 bases). This CDR3 has 15 residues. Looked up from germline, CDR1 is DFQATT and CDR2 is SNEGSKA (reference sequence). The ends were cut back, 3 bases at V and 2 bases at J, with 11 bases in the middle. CDR3 nucleotide sequence: TGCAGTGCTAGCCCCGGGGTGACTGGGGCCAACGTCCTGACTTTC. It encodes CSASPGVTGANVLTF.

Only a few counts were recorded for this clonotype. The chain is built from TRBV7-2 and TRBJ2-1; TRBD2 matches 8 bases. The germline V gene has CDR1 SGHTA and CDR2 FQGNSA. This CDR3 region has 13 residues. The V gene end was trimmed by 6 bases and the J gene end by 8 bases; junction bases not matched to a gene: 6. CDR3 nucleotides: TGTGCCAGCAGGCCGGGAGGGGTCCATGAGCAGTTCTTC. This translates into CASRPGGVHEQFF.

The chain combines TRBV12-3 or TRBV12-4 with TRBJ2-7, with D possibly called TRBD1 or TRBD2 (7 bases each). V was pared by 7 bases and J by 0 bases, with 16 bases between. This CDR3 is built from 15 residues. The CDR3 bases are TGTGCCAGCACCCTGGGGGGGACAGTCTCCTACGAGCAGTACTTC. This sequence encodes CASTLGGTVSYEQYF.

The sample holds a few counts of this clonotype. The chain recombines TRBV2 with TRBJ2-7; D is possibly TRBD2 (5 bases). The CDR3 is 16 residues long. Germline values: CDR1 SNHLY, CDR2 FYNNEI. V lost 3 bases and J 2 bases, leaving 17 bases between the germline ends. CDR3 region: CASSELDYTSTYEQYF. The CDR3 region has the DNA TGTGCCAGCAGTGAGCTAGACTATACCTCCACCTACGAGCAGTACTTC.

The J gene is TRBJ1-2, the V gene TRBV6-1, with D unclear. The CDR3 consists of 13 residues. V gave up 2 bases and J gave up 2 bases, with 6 bases separating them. CDR1 is MNHNS and CDR2 is SASEGT in the germline V gene. Here the CDR3 reads CASSEYGNYGYTF. CDR3 sequence (DNA): TGTGCCAGCAGTGAATACGGGAACTATGGCTACACCTTC.

The rearrangement joins TRBV3-1 to TRBJ1-2; D gene uncertain. The CDR3 totals 13 residues. V was pared by 1 base and J by 5 bases, with 8 bases between. CDR1 is LGHDT, CDR2 YNNKEL, per germline (reference sequence). The CDR3 reads CASSQAAVYGYTF. The CDR3 region has the DNA TGTGCCAGCAGCCAAGCTGCTGTTTATGGCTACACCTTC.

The table lists this clonotype with a few counts. The chain employs TRBV6-1 and TRBJ2-3; TRBD2 matches 7 bases. Germline lookup yields CDR1 MNHNS and CDR2 SASEGT. The CDR3 covers 15 residues. The V gene end was trimmed by 1 base and the J gene end by 5 bases; junction bases not matched to a gene: 6. DNA of the CDR3: TGTGCCAGCAGTGAAGTGGCGGGGGAGCTAGATACGCAGTATTTT. Translating it yields CASSEVAGELDTQYF.

This clonotype showed up just a few times. V is TRBV4-1 and J is TRBJ1-2, with 10 bases identical to TRBD1. Germline CDR1 and CDR2: MGHRA and YSYEKL. With 3 bases clipped from V and 8 bases from J, the junction kept 6 bases outside the gene matches. The CDR3 consists of 14 residues. CDR3 coding DNA: TGCGCCAGCAGCCAGGGACAGGGGTTCCGGGGCTACACCTTC. This codes for CASSQGQGFRGYTF.

The rearrangement uses TRBV28 and TRBJ2-5; 8 bases are shared with TRBD2. The CDR3 sequence is 15 residues long. The V and J ends lost 6 bases and 5 bases, in that order; junction bases with no gene match: 11. Germline V CDR1 and CDR2: MDHEN, SYDVKM. CDR3 nucleotide sequence: TGTGCCAGCAGGCCTTGGTCGGCGGGAGGCGAGACCCAGTACTTC. It translates to CASRPWSAGGETQYF.

The V gene is TRBV7-9, the J gene TRBJ2-1; 13 bases align to TRBD2. Germline V gives CDR1 SEHNR, CDR2 FQNEAQ (reference sequence). The CDR3 is made up of 17 amino acids. V was clipped by 5 bases and J by 9 bases; unmatched bases: 13. The CDR3 sequence is CASSPRPTLAGGPEQFF. The CDR3 nucleotides are TGTGCCAGCAGCCCCCGACCAACACTAGCGGGAGGGCCTGAGCAGTTCTTC.

The chain couples TRBV29-1 to TRBJ2-5; 12 bases match TRBD2. Germline CDR1 is SQVTM and CDR2 is ANQGSEA. With 2 bases clipped from V and 5 bases from J, the junction kept 9 bases outside the gene matches. The CDR3 contains 16 residues. CDR3 amino acids: CSVEWLAGGLGETQYF. CDR3 coding DNA: TGCAGCGTTGAATGGCTAGCGGGGGGGCTAGGTGAGACCCAGTACTTC.

This clonotype was detected only once. CDR3 sequence: CSVLGVMSTEAFF. CDR3 DNA: TGCAGTGTACTGGGGGTCATGAGCACTGAAGCTTTCTTT. The chain uses TRBV20-1 and TRBJ1-1, with D possibly TRBD1 on 5 matching bases. The germline gives CDR1 DFQATT, CDR2 SNEGSKA (reference sequence). The CDR3 totals 13 residues. The V gene lost 7 bases and the J gene lost 4 bases, with 16 bases spanning the gap.

This clonotype was observed many times. The CDR3 loop reads CSARTVNTDTQYF. In nucleotides, the CDR3 is TGCAGCGCCCGGACAGTCAACACAGATACGCAGTATTTT. The chain is built from TRBV29-1 and TRBJ2-3; the D gene is possibly TRBD1 (6 bases). Trimming removed 7 bases at V and 2 bases at J, with 13 bases between. In germline, CDR1 is SQVTM, CDR2 ANQGSEA. CDR3 length equals 13 residues.

This rearrangement joins TRBV5-1 to TRBJ2-1; 7 bases are a match to TRBD2. The V segment lost 0 bases and the J segment 0 bases; nucleotides outside the gene matches: 6. There are 17 residues in the CDR3. The germline V gene encodes CDR1 SGHRS and CDR2 YFSETQ. CDR3 DNA sequence: TGCGCCAGCAGCTTGGAGTCCGGGGGGAGCTCCTACAATGAGCAGTTCTTC. Amino acid sequence: CASSLESGGSSYNEQFF.

This clonotype showed up just a few times. The V and J genes are TRBV6-1 and TRBJ1-2, with D uncertain. Germline CDR1 reads MNHNS; CDR2 reads SASEGT. The V end was cut by 4 bases, the J end by 8 bases, with 8 bases between. CDR3 length: 11 residues. As DNA, the CDR3 is TGTGCCAGCAGTGTAGGGAGGGGCTACACCTTC. Translated, it gives CASSVGRGYTF.

A single count supports this clonotype. This chain uses TRBV4-2 with TRBJ2-2, with D possibly TRBD2 on 6 matching bases. The V end was cut by 0 bases, the J end by 3 bases, with 8 bases between. Germline lookup yields CDR1 LGHNA and CDR2 YNFKEQ. The CDR3 extends over 15 amino acids. CDR3 DNA: TGTGCCAGCAGCCAAGACCGGAGGGACACCGGGGAGCTGTTTTTT. It yields the protein CASSQDRRDTGELFF.